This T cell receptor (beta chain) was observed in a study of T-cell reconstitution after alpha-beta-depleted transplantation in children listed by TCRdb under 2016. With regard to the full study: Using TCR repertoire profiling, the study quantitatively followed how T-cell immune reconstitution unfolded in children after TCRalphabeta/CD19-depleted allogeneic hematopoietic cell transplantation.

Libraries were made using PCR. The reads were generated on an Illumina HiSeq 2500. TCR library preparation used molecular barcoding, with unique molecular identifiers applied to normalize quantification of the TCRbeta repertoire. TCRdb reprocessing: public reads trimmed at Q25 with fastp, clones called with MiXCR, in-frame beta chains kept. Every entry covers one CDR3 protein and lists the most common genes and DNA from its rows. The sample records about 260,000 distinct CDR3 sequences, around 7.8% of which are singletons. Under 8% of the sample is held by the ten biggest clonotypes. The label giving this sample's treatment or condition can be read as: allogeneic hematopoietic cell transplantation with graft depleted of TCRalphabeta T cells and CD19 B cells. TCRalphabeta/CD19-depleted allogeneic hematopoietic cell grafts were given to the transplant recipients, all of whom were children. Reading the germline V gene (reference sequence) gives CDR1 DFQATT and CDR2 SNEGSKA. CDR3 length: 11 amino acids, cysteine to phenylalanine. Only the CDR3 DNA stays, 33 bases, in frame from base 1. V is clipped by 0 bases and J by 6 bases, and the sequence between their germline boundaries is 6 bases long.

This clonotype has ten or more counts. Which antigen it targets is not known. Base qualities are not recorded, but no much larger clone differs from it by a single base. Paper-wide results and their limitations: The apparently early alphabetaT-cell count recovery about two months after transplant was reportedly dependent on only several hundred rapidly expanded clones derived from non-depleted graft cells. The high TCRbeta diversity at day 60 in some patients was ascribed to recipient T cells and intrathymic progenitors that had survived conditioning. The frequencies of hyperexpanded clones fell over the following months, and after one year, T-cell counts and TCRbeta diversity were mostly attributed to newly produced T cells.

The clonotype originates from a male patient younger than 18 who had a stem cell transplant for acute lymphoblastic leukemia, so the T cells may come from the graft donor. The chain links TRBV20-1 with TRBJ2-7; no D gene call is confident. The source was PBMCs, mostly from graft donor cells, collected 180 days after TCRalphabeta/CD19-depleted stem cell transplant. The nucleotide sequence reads TGCAGTGCTAGAGAAAAGGTCGAGCAGTACTTC. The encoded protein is CSAREKVEQYF.